This T cell receptor (beta chain) stems from a study of TIL therapy for anti-PD-1-resistant metastatic lung cancer. V lost 3 bases to trimming and J lost 9 bases, with 9 bases between them. The germline V gene has CDR1 SGHTA and CDR2 FQGNSA. There are 11 residues in the CDR3. The libraries were made with immunoSEQ v3. Assay used: immunoSEQ multiplex PCR; TCRdb lists only in-frame clones, some missing. The table includes more than 15,000 clones, about 83% detected once. Time point noted: pre-treatment sample, taken before nivolumab and TIL therapy. The sample in question was blood, obtained at baseline. This chain links TRBV7-2 with TRBJ2-7; D gene ambiguous. This TCR derives from a person aged 25 to 85 with non-small cell lung cancer. In DNA, the CDR3 is TGTGCCAGCAGCTTTGAAATGGGGCAGTACTTC. Amino acid sequence: CASSFEMGQYF.